This TCR beta chain emerged from a study of vaccination effects on CD4 cells after COVID-19. Whole-study results and caveats: By a late point after vaccination, infection- and vaccine-induced clones had shrunk markedly through clonal contraction.

As concerns this clone: Its target is not known.

The data were produced by immunoSEQ multiplex PCR, yet TCRdb's version contains in-frame clones alone and is incomplete. The profile shows tens of thousands of clones, roughly 80% of them singletons. Germline CDR1 is GTSNPN and CDR2 is SVGIG (reference sequence). This CDR3 is built from 14 residues. V lost 4 bases, J lost 0 bases, and 10 bases lay in between. ViraFEST used viral peptide pools to expand antigen-specific CD4+ T cells before sequencing. CD4+ T cell isolation took place after approximately 11 days of culture. Participants were vaccinated with two doses of either the BNT162b2 or mRNA-1273 vaccine.

This chain connects TRBV30 to TRBJ2-1, with D uncertain. The source was CD4+ T cells from PBMCs cultured with HCoV-OC43 spike peptides, collected after COVID-19 vaccination. Stated subset: HCoV-OC43 spike overlapping peptide pool stimulation. This clonotype was sampled from a human donor who received a COVID-19 vaccine. CDR3 protein: CAWTTGSSYNEQFF. The DNA for the CDR3 is TGTGCCTGGACAACCGGGTCCTCCTACAATGAGCAGTTCTTC. Full variable domain (missing parts from reference TRBV30 and TRBJ2-1): SQTIHQWPATLVQPVGSPLSLECTVEGTSNPNLYWYRQAAGRGLQLLFYSVGIGQISSEVPQNLSASRPQDRQFILSSKKLLLSDSGFYLCAWTTGSSYNEQFFGPGTRLTVL.